These 22 T cell receptor beta chains came from one sample sequenced in a study of OX40 agonist ivuxolimab in advanced cancers. Produced via immunoSEQ multiplex PCR; TCRdb's table is partial and in-frame only. The table lists 40,000 to 60,000 clones, 80% to 90% of them singletons, with approximately 10% in the top ten. This specimen consisted of CD4+ or CD8+ T cells sorted from blood, obtained in a trial of the OX40 agonist ivuxolimab. The source of these receptors is an adult with an advanced solid tumor such as melanoma, head and neck, liver or kidney cancer.

The V and J genes are TRBV9 and TRBJ2-3; 11 bases map to TRBD1. The junction had 11 bases not matched to a gene; V was cut back by 5 bases and J by 0 bases. Germline loops: CDR1 SGDLS, CDR2 YYNGEE. The CDR3 consists of 18 residues. The CDR3 here is CASSAPGQGVASTDTQYF. Written as DNA, the CDR3 is TGTGCCAGCAGTGCCCCGGGACAGGGGGTAGCTAGCACAGATACGCAGTATTTT. Together with reference TRBV9 and TRBJ2-3, the CDR3 gives the full variable domain: DSGVTQTPKHLITATGQRVTLRCSPRSGDLSVYWYQQSLDQGLQFLIQYYNGEERAKGNILERFSAQQFPDLHSELNLSSLELGDSALYFCASSAPGQGVASTDTQYFGPGTRLTVL.

The V and J genes are TRBV7-2 and TRBJ1-5; D not resolved. In germline, CDR1 is SGHTA, CDR2 FQGNSA. Trimming removed 1 base at V and 5 bases at J, with 6 bases between. The CDR3 is made up of 13 amino acids. CDR3: CASSLGADQPQHF. The CDR3 DNA reads TGTGCCAGCAGCTTAGGTGCGGATCAGCCCCAGCATTTT.

V and J are TRBV7-9 and TRBJ2-7; a possible D gene is TRBD1 (6 bases). The CDR3 is made up of 13 amino acids. The V gene's germline CDR1 is SEHNR and CDR2 FQNEAQ (reference sequence). Trimming stripped 0 bases from V and 5 bases from J, with 8 bases between. The CDR3 DNA reads as TGTGCCAGCAGCTTAGCATGGACAGACGAGCAGTACTTC. Protein: CASSLAWTDEQYF.

The chain is built from TRBV25-1 and TRBJ1-4; D remains unclear. Germline V CDR1 and CDR2: MGHDK, SYGVNS. Trimming removed 7 bases from V and 0 bases from J, with 9 bases in between. The CDR3 covers 14 residues. CDR3 DNA sequence: TGTGCCAGCATCGGGAGTGCAACTAATGAAAAACTGTTTTTT. This translates into CASIGSATNEKLFF.

The CDR3 here is CASSIGGRTDSNQPQHF. For the CDR3, the DNA is TGTGCCAGTAGTATAGGAGGCCGGACAGATAGCAATCAGCCCCAGCATTTT. This sequence joins TRBV19 and TRBJ1-5, with D possibly TRBD1 on 6 matching bases. CDR1 is LNHDA, CDR2 SQIVND, per germline (reference sequence). V lost 1 base and J lost 0, with 13 bases in between. This CDR3 spans 17 amino acids.

The chain carries TRBV9 and TRBJ2-3, with TRBD2 matching 10 bases. Germline CDR1 SGDLS, CDR2 YYNGEE. V gave up 2 bases and J gave up 0 bases; unmatched junction bases: 9. CDR3 size: 18 residues. CDR3 amino acids: CASSVGDSGRTSTDTQYF. The CDR3 nucleotides are TGTGCCAGCAGCGTTGGTGATAGCGGGAGGACTAGCACAGATACGCAGTATTTT.

CDR3: CASTTLGGETQYF. The CDR3 bases are TGTGCCAGCACCACATTGGGGGGCGAGACCCAGTACTTC. The J gene is TRBJ2-5, the V gene TRBV11-2, with D perhaps assigned TRBD1 or TRBD2 (6 bases each). Germline V gene data show CDR1 as SGHAT and CDR2 as FQNNGV. Trimming cost V 7 bases and J 5 bases, with 14 bases left between them. The CDR3 has 13 residues.

This chain joins TRBV4-2 and TRBJ1-5; D perhaps matches TRBD1 (6 bases). The CDR3 runs 16 residues. Germline loops: CDR1 LGHNA, CDR2 YNFKEQ. Trimming removed 1 base from V and 6 bases from J, with 16 bases in between. The DNA for the CDR3 is TGTGCCAGCAGCCAAGCCCTCAGGGGCGGAGGTCAGCCCCAGCATTTT. Translated, it gives CASSQALRGGGQPQHF.

V gene TRBV27 combines with J gene TRBJ2-1, with TRBD2 as a possible D gene (5 bases). The CDR3 totals 13 residues. CDR1 MNHEY and CDR2 SMNVEV come from the germline V gene (reference sequence). The ends were cut back, 7 bases at V and 0 bases at J, with 7 bases in the middle. CDR3 nucleotide sequence: TGTGCCAGCACCGGGATCTCCTACAATGAGCAGTTCTTC. Its protein is CASTGISYNEQFF.

The chain is built from TRBV11-2 and TRBJ2-3, with TRBD1 identical over 8 bases. The germline CDR1 and CDR2 sequences are SGHAT and FQNNGV. V was pared by 3 bases and J by 0 bases, with 8 bases of the junction left unmatched. The CDR3 extends over 17 amino acids. The CDR3 region has the DNA TGTGCCAGCAGCTTTACAGGGGGATACGCTAGCACAGATACGCAGTATTTT. Protein: CASSFTGGYASTDTQYF.

The chain uses TRBV6-1 and TRBJ2-1; TRBD1 agrees at 11 bases. V trimming: 8 bases; J trimming: 7 bases; junction bases outside the gene matches: 10. The CDR3 runs 15 residues. The germline V gene has CDR1 MNHNS and CDR2 SASEGT. CDR3 nucleotide sequence: TGTGCCAGCGAACGGACAGGGGGCGTCAATAATGAGCAGTTCTTC. Amino acids: CASERTGGVNNEQFF.

This clone was seen just once. The chain links TRBV28 to TRBJ2-2; possibly TRBD1 for D (6 bases). This CDR3 region has 14 residues. Trimming removed 5 bases from V and 3 bases from J, with 10 bases in between. Germline assignment: CDR1 MDHEN and CDR2 SYDVKM. CDR3 DNA sequence: TGTGCCAGCAGTACGACAGGAGACACCGGGGAGCTGTTTTTT. Encoded protein: CASSTTGDTGELFF.

V usage is TRBV10-3 and J usage is TRBJ1-1; D possibly corresponds to TRBD1 (6 bases). The CDR3 loop spans 13 amino acids. Per germline, CDR1 ENHRY and CDR2 SYGVKD. Deletions cut 2 bases from V and 4 bases from J, with 8 bases between. Here the CDR3 reads CAISERGATEAFF. Here the CDR3 DNA reads TGTGCCATCAGTGAGCGGGGGGCCACTGAAGCTTTCTTT.

The CDR3 bases are TGTGCCAGCAGCCAAGACGCCGGGACTAGACACACCGGGGAGCTGTTTTTT. Its translation is CASSQDAGTRHTGELFF. The gene calls are TRBV4-2 and TRBJ2-2; 8 nucleotides line up with TRBD2. This CDR3 has 17 residues. CDR1 and CDR2 (germline): LGHNA, YNFKEQ. The V segment lost 0 bases and the J segment 3 bases; nucleotides outside the gene matches: 6.

CDR3 loop: CASSLSPTGGYTEAFF. CDR3 nucleotide sequence: TGTGCCAGCAGTTTATCCCCGACAGGGGGTTACACTGAAGCTTTCTTT. V and J are TRBV27 and TRBJ1-1; 9 nucleotides line up with TRBD1. The length of the CDR3 is 16 residues. Unmatched junction bases numbered 5, after V lost 0 bases and J lost 3 bases. Germline-derived CDR1 and CDR2 are MNHEY and SMNVEV (reference sequence).

The chain combines TRBV5-4 with TRBJ2-7, with 8 nucleotides matching TRBD2. There are 14 residues in the CDR3. CDR1 and CDR2 (germline): SGHNT, YYREEE (reference sequence). The V segment lost 2 bases and the J segment 3 bases; nucleotides outside the gene matches: 4. The CDR3 loop reads CASSFGTRGYEQYF. CDR3 in DNA: TGTGCCAGCAGCTTTGGGACTAGAGGCTACGAGCAGTACTTC.

This chain joins TRBV18 and TRBJ1-4; 7 bases fit TRBD1. Trimming took 3 bases from V and 7 from J; bases not matched to a gene: 5. The CDR3 covers 14 residues. CDR1 and CDR2 (germline): KGHSH, LQKENI. For the CDR3, the DNA is TGTGCCAGCTCACCGGAGCAGGGGGGTGAAAAACTGTTTTTT. It translates to CASSPEQGGEKLFF.

This clone was picked up a small number of times. The V and J genes are TRBV5-1 and TRBJ1-5; D is unclear. The CDR3 covers 14 residues. The V gene lost 4 bases and the J gene lost 2 bases, with 10 bases spanning the gap. The germline CDR1 and CDR2 sequences are SGHRS and YFSETQ. The CDR3: CASSLDGRNQPQHF. The CDR3 nucleotides read TGCGCCAGCAGCCTAGACGGACGCAATCAGCCCCAGCATTTT. The full variable domain, with the rest looked up from reference TRBV5-1 and TRBJ1-5, is KAGVTQTPRYLIKTRGQQVTLSCSPISGHRSVSWYQQTPGQGLQFLFEYFSETQRNKGNFPGRFSGRQFSNSRSEMNVSTLELGDSALYLCASSLDGRNQPQHFGDGTRLSIL.

The chain has TRBV2 and TRBJ2-1; no definite D call. The CDR3 is 16 amino acids. In germline, CDR1 is SNHLY, CDR2 FYNNEI. Trimming took 7 bases from V and 3 from J, leaving 19 bases between them. This chain's CDR3 is CASTHVGDESYNEQFF. The CDR3 region has the DNA TGTGCCAGCACCCATGTTGGGGATGAGAGCTACAATGAGCAGTTCTTC.

The chain is built from TRBV7-3 and TRBJ2-3; 7 bases are shared with TRBD2. Per germline, CDR1 SGHTA and CDR2 FQGTGA. After removal of 5 bases from V and 3 bases from J, the junction contained 5 bases not matched to a gene. CDR3 length: 14 amino acids. CDR3 residues: CASSPGRETDTQYF. The CDR3 DNA reads TGTGCCAGCAGCCCCGGGCGGGAGACAGATACGCAGTATTTT.

The rearrangement uses TRBV6-1 and TRBJ2-7; D is possibly TRBD1 (5 bases). The CDR3 runs to 12 residues. CDR1 and CDR2 from the germline V gene are MNHNS and SASEGT. V dropped 5 bases and J dropped 4 bases, with 9 bases sitting between them. CDR3 coding DNA: TGTGCCAGCAGTAAGACAGTATACGAGCAGTACTTC. This encodes CASSKTVYEQYF.

CDR3 nucleotides: TGCAGCGGTGGAGCAACCCCGGGGACTGAAGCTTTCTTT. The encoded protein is CSGGATPGTEAFF. The chain recombines TRBV29-1 with TRBJ1-1; D is unclear. Deletions cut 7 bases from V and 5 bases from J, with 17 bases between. Germline CDR1 is SQVTM and CDR2 is ANQGSEA. This CDR3 has 13 amino acids.